A single sample gave rise to the 22 T cell receptor beta chains below, sequenced in a study of T-cell memory formation after mild COVID-19. TCRdb reprocessed the 5' RACE reads via MiXCR and lists one record per CDR3 protein. The table includes under 550,000 distinct CDR3 sequences, roughly 18% detected once. Sequences were obtained from PBMCs or a T cell subset sorted from them (not recorded which). These TCRs come from a man aged 18 to 29 who had mild COVID-19 (a few samples of this study predate the infection). Cell type and time point are not known.

This clonotype has more than one count but fewer than ten. The chain links TRBV20-1 to TRBJ2-7; TRBD2 matches at 10 bases. V was clipped by 5 bases and J by 1 base; unmatched bases: 2. CDR3 length: 13 residues. Germline V lookup: CDR1 DFQATT, CDR2 SNEGSKA (reference sequence). CDR3 in DNA: TGCAGTGCTGGGACTAGCGCGTCCTACGAGCAGTACTTC. This sequence encodes CSAGTSASYEQYF.

The chain has TRBV5-1 and TRBJ2-3; TRBD2 aligns across 7 bases. Germline V lookup: CDR1 SGHRS, CDR2 YFSETQ. V lost 0 bases, J lost 1 base, and 5 bases stayed unmatched. The CDR3 runs to 16 residues. The CDR3 here is CASSLEPAGGTDTQYF. The CDR3 DNA reads as TGCGCCAGCAGCTTGGAGCCGGCGGGGGGCACAGATACGCAGTATTTT.

The chain recombines TRBV7-2 with TRBJ2-1, with 7 positions matching TRBD2. Per the germline V gene, CDR1 is SGHTA and CDR2 is FQGNSA. V lost 5 bases to trimming and J lost 7 bases; unmatched junction nucleotides: 14. The CDR3 runs to 16 residues. This chain's CDR3 is CASSPVGGESRNEQFF. The CDR3, as DNA: TGTGCCAGCAGCCCCGTTGGGGGGGAATCGAGGAATGAGCAGTTCTTC.

This clonotype appeared a few times. The gene calls are TRBV19 and TRBJ2-3, with 7 positions matching TRBD1. CDR3 length: 15 residues. The germline gives CDR1 LNHDA, CDR2 SQIVND (reference sequence). With V trimmed by 9 bases and J by 0 bases, 9 bases remained unmatched. CDR3 loop: CASKKRGPSTDTQYF. For the CDR3, the DNA is TGTGCCAGCAAAAAGAGGGGGCCCAGCACAGATACGCAGTATTTT.

This clonotype was observed a few times. The chain recombines TRBV6-1 with TRBJ2-7; the D is unclear. The CDR3 totals 14 residues. Per germline, CDR1 MNHNS and CDR2 SASEGT. V was shortened by 8 bases and J by 0 bases, with 14 bases between the two germline ends. CDR3 DNA sequence: TGTGCCAGCCATGACCGGTACAGCTCCTACGAGCAGTACGTC. Its translation is CASHDRYSSYEQYV.

This clonotype appeared a few times. This chain joins TRBV5-1 and TRBJ2-2, with D perhaps TRBD2 (6 bases). Germline-derived CDR1 and CDR2 are SGHRS and YFSETQ. Trimming took 4 bases from V and 6 from J, leaving 13 bases between them. There are 14 residues in the CDR3. As DNA, the CDR3 is TGCGCCAGCAGCCTAGATGGCGGGGCCGGGGAGCTGTTTTTT. It translates to CASSLDGGAGELFF.

This chain joins TRBV20-1 and TRBJ1-1; D uncertain. The CDR3 has 13 residues. Deletions cut 1 base from V and 4 bases from J, with 10 bases between. Germline V gives CDR1 DFQATT, CDR2 SNEGSKA (reference sequence). Here the CDR3 DNA reads TGCAGTGCTAGAGGTCCAGTGCCCACTGAAGCTTTCTTT. It is translated as CSARGPVPTEAFF.

This clonotype occurred a few times. V and J are TRBV20-1 and TRBJ2-5; D not resolved. This CDR3 has 11 residues. Germline V gene sequence: CDR1 DFQATT, CDR2 SNEGSKA (reference sequence). V was trimmed by 0 bases and J by 5 bases, leaving 4 bases between them. The CDR3 sequence: CSARDPETQYF. Written as DNA, the CDR3 is TGCAGTGCTAGAGATCCCGAGACCCAGTACTTC.

This rearrangement joins TRBV12-3 or TRBV12-4 to TRBJ2-7; 7 bases match TRBD1. V lost 6 bases, J lost 1 base, and 6 bases stayed unmatched. The CDR3 spans 14 residues. As DNA, the CDR3 is TGTGCCAGCAGGGAGACAGGGTTATCCTACGAGCAGTACTTC. It encodes CASRETGLSYEQYF.

The CDR3 DNA reads TGTGCCAGCAGTTACTCGAGCAACACTGAAGCTTTCTTT. This gives the protein CASSYSSNTEAFF. The chain recombines TRBV6-5 with TRBJ1-1; D gene unclear. V lost 0 bases to trimming and J lost 2 bases, with 4 bases between them. This CDR3 is built from 13 residues. Germline-derived CDR1 and CDR2 are MNHEY and SVGAGI.

This clonotype was counted ten times or more. The chain carries TRBV10-3 and TRBJ2-7; D may be TRBD2 (6 bases). Germline V gives CDR1 ENHRY, CDR2 SYGVKD. The CDR3 length is 11 residues. Trimming pared 10 bases from V and 3 bases from J, leaving 10 bases between. The CDR3 spells CATRDFYEQYV. The CDR3 DNA reads TGTGCCACGAGGGACTTCTACGAGCAGTACGTC.

The V call is TRBV12-3 or TRBV12-4, the J call TRBJ2-1; 11 bases align to TRBD2. CDR3 length: 13 residues. Trimming cost V 6 bases and J 7 bases; bases outside gene matches: 2. CDR3 sequence reads: CASRLAGANEQFF. CDR3 DNA sequence: TGTGCCAGCAGACTAGCGGGGGCAAATGAGCAGTTCTTC.

This clonotype was found a few times. CDR3 loop: CASRDREKTQYF. The CDR3 DNA is TGTGCCAGCCGGGACAGGGAAAAGACCCAGTACTTC. The V gene is TRBV12-3 or TRBV12-4, the J gene TRBJ2-5; 9 bases map to TRBD1. V lost 8 bases, J lost 6 bases, and 4 bases stayed unmatched. This CDR3 region has 12 residues.

This chain uses TRBV7-8 with TRBJ1-2, with D unclear. The germline V gene has CDR1 SGHVS and CDR2 FQNEAQ. V was pared by 2 bases and J by 8 bases, with 18 bases between. There are 15 residues in the CDR3. CDR3 nucleotides: TGTGCCAGCAGCTTATCGCCGACCGAAACCGGGGGCTACACCTTC. It codes for CASSLSPTETGGYTF.

The sample holds a few counts of this clonotype. V gene TRBV7-9 combines with J gene TRBJ2-7; 7 positions agree with TRBD1. This CDR3 region has 15 residues. With V trimmed by 5 bases and J by 2 bases, 9 bases remained unmatched. Looked up from germline, CDR1 is SEHNR and CDR2 is FQNEAQ (reference sequence). In DNA form, the CDR3 reads TGTGCCAGCAGCCCACCGGGACAGCCACCCTACGAGCAGTACTTC. Translated, it gives CASSPPGQPPYEQYF.

This clonotype has just a few counts. V usage is TRBV7-2 and J usage is TRBJ2-5; D tentatively reads TRBD1 or TRBD2 (5 bases each). Germline lookup yields CDR1 SGHTA and CDR2 FQGNSA. This CDR3 has 15 residues. V was pared by 1 base and J by 2 bases, with 11 bases between. In DNA form, the CDR3 reads TGTGCCAGCAGCTTAGTCCGGGGACCTCAAGAGACCCAGTACTTC. This sequence encodes CASSLVRGPQETQYF.

This clonotype was observed at least ten times. The V gene is TRBV12-3 or TRBV12-4, the J gene TRBJ2-1; TRBD2 matches 13 bases. Unmatched junction bases numbered 1, after V lost 5 bases and J lost 6 bases. The CDR3 spans 14 residues. The CDR3 sequence: CASSTSGGANEQFF. The CDR3 DNA sequence: TGTGCCAGCAGTACTAGCGGGGGGGCCAATGAGCAGTTCTTC.

This clonotype was counted ten times or more. The chain joins TRBV5-1 to TRBJ2-1; 9 bases are shared with TRBD1. V shed 6 bases, J shed 12 bases, and the junction held 7 bases outside the gene matches. Germline values: CDR1 SGHRS, CDR2 YFSETQ. The CDR3 covers 12 residues. The CDR3 DNA sequence: TGCGCCAGCACCCGGGACAGGGAGGGGCAGTTCTTC. This sequence encodes CASTRDREGQFF.

Here the CDR3 reads CASSLAQGYKTNEQFF. The CDR3 DNA is TGTGCCAGCAGCTTAGCTCAGGGATACAAGACCAATGAGCAGTTCTTC. The rearrangement joins TRBV7-9 to TRBJ2-1; possibly TRBD1 for D (5 bases). Trimming removed 0 bases at V and 6 bases at J, with 15 bases between. From germline, CDR1 is SEHNR and CDR2 FQNEAQ (reference sequence). The CDR3 has 16 amino acids.

The V and J genes are TRBV7-6 and TRBJ1-1; D is uncertain. The CDR3 spans 17 residues. Germline CDR1 reads SGHVS; CDR2 reads FNYEAQ. Trimming shortened V by 1 base and J by 1 base, and 16 bases separated the two germline ends. Here the CDR3 reads CASSLDLRRRANTEAFF. CDR3 bases: TGTGCCAGCAGCTTAGATCTTCGGCGGAGAGCGAACACTGAAGCTTTCTTT.

The chain carries TRBV10-3 and TRBJ2-3, with D possibly called TRBD1 or TRBD2 (5 bases each). Germline V gene sequence: CDR1 ENHRY, CDR2 SYGVKD. Trimming stripped 8 bases from V and 1 base from J, with 19 bases between. This CDR3 has 16 amino acids. The CDR3 is CAIRRAQGRGTDTQYF. The CDR3 DNA follows: TGTGCCATCCGGCGGGCGCAGGGAAGGGGCACAGATACGCAGTATTTT.

This clonotype was observed a handful of times. The J gene is TRBJ2-5, the V gene TRBV7-6; the D is unclear. The CDR3 is 13 residues long. The V and J ends lost 5 bases and 6 bases respectively, with 13 bases between them. Looked up from germline, CDR1 is SGHVS and CDR2 is FNYEAQ. The CDR3, as DNA: TGTGCCAGCAGCCCCCGCGTCTGGAAGACCCAGTACTTC. Amino acids: CASSPRVWKTQYF.